The clone carrying this TCR beta chain was counted only a few times. Its antigen is as yet unknown. The CDR3 covers 14 residues. Germline V gives CDR1 SEHNR, CDR2 FQNEAQ (reference sequence). Trimming at V came to 5 bases and at J to 7 bases, leaving 5 bases not matched to a gene. These data come from a study of T cell repertoires in cytomegalovirus infection. Study at large: In the study, CMV epitopes included recently identified HLA-C-restricted and well-studied HLA-B-restricted ones. CMV infection together with matching HLA type was indicated by public TCR beta signatures.

Each CDR3 protein is one row after TCRdb ran MiXCR on the reads. The sample has approximately 300,000 distinct CDR3 sequences; roughly 25% are singletons. General study findings and limits: Cumulative public TCR beta family frequency identified carriers of CMV plus the relevant HLA. In two of eight donors, the top clonotype was HLA-C-restricted CMV-specific.

The rearrangement uses TRBV7-9 and TRBJ1-4; 9 positions agree with TRBD1. The sample was cultured PBMCs, taken from culture after CMV antigen stimulation. This TCR derives from a human donor in good health (CMV status not recorded). Some clones in this sample may be carry-over from other donors' samples. CDR3 protein: CASSRTGGSEKLFF. The CDR3, as DNA: TGTGCCAGCAGCCGCACAGGGGGCTCTGAAAAACTGTTTTTT.